The T cell receptor beta chain described here comes from a study of cytomegalovirus exposure and HLA in healthy donors (dated by TCRdb to 2016 to 2017). With respect to the entire study: In an earlier analysis of about 560 of the donors, 250 to 300 Gb of sequence data and some 120 million unique TCR beta sequences from about 179 million T cells were reported. The number of typed donors differed by locus: about 629-630 for A, B, C, DRB1 and DQB1; approximately 520 for DQA1; 606 for DPA1; and 400 to 480 for DPB1. HLA typing included class I and class II loci at four-digit resolution. Among the roughly 400 genotyped donors, 81% belonged to the genetic ancestry cluster associated with self-reported Caucasian donors. A separate validation cohort of 100 to 150 different subjects was used in addition to the roughly 700-subject first cohort. In the later analysis, no new phenotypic data were used to find candidate immune exposures; instead, reliance was placed on TCR beta sequences and their occurrence across donors. The aim of the study was to test whether cataloging public T cell receptors could identify signatures of past pathogen exposure. A later genetic analysis took genome-wide SNP genotypes for about 65% of the 666 donors and used that subset as a discovery cohort. Five DR-DQ haplotypes were treated as single units for association and clustering because of strong linkage in the cohort. To predict cytomegalovirus infection status, the study brought together high-throughput TCR immunosequencing, statistical association of individual TCRs with disease status, and machine learning. About 310 gigabases of sequencing data and tens of millions of unique TCR sequences were included in an early release covering 550 to 800 HLA-typed donors. Every discovery cohort repertoire had been produced on one sequencing platform. Alongside the repertoire data, information on donor age, sex, ethnicity and CMV serostatus was compiled. An earlier analysis of some 500 of the donors applied high-throughput TCR beta sequencing to assess whether each TCR beta V gene segment acted as functional or pseudogenic. Among some 410 genotyped donors of the cohort, an average of 235,054 unique TCR beta nucleotide sequences were sequenced per donor, roughly 20% of them non-productive. A later analysis re-examined previously published TCR beta repertoires from about 670 donors and added high-resolution HLA genotyping to investigate patterns of TCR occurrence. The study used immunosequencing to profile the T cell repertoires of several hundred subjects and linked those repertoires to cytomegalovirus serostatus.

The receptor library was made with the immunoSEQ multiplex PCR assay. The multiplex PCR relied on a mix of 60 forward primers for TCR Vbeta segments and 13 reverse primers for TCR Jbeta segments. The CDR3 region of rearranged TCR beta genes was amplified from genomic DNA with a multiplex PCR assay. The amplified TCR beta libraries were sequenced on the Illumina HiSeq System as 87-base-pair reads. The authors processed their data as follows. In a later analysis, some 80 million unique TCR beta chains were counted across the approximately 640 repertoires, and roughly 11 million of these chains were shared by at least two donors. To remove PCR and sequencing errors, raw reads were error-corrected and collapsed into unique sequences using a nearest-neighbor algorithm that merged closely related sequences. Alignment of CDR3 sequences to IMGT reference sequences was used to assign V, D and J gene segments. For a sequence to be retained, a match of at least six nucleotides to both a V gene segment and a J gene segment was required. Rearrangements were classified as productive when the CDR3 lacked stop codons and remained in frame with V and J, and all other rearrangements were classified as non-productive. Following IMGT convention, CDR3 was defined as the stretch from the second conserved V-encoded cysteine up to the conserved J-encoded phenylalanine. In an earlier analysis of 587 of the donors, sequences lacking an unambiguous match to a single V gene segment were excluded. In an earlier analysis of 587 of the donors, V segments were called functional above 56.7% productive rearrangements and were called segregating when the between-donor standard deviation exceeded 5%. To diagnose cytomegalovirus status from the catalog of TCR beta chain sequences, a statistical classification framework was built. A later analysis assigned V and J genes by comparing TCR nucleotide sequences with IMGT/GENE-DB human TR gene sequences. The TCRdist pipeline was used in a later analysis to assign CDR3 sequences and most-parsimonious VDJ recombination scenarios. In a later analysis, each TCR beta chain was defined by its CDR3 amino acid sequence together with its V-gene family, and reads without a unique V-gene family were excluded. As a way to deal with suspected cross-contamination and a sequencing artifact, a later analysis dropped more than 500 nucleotide sequences that were highly shared and had low generation probability. In a later analysis, a clonal expansion index for each public chain was calculated from normalized within-repertoire ranks of inferred template counts. In a later analysis, generation probabilities were computed using a VDJ recombination model fitted to out-of-frame rearrangements, and the results were checked against IGoR. In a later analysis, hypergeometric tests were used to score TCR-TCR, TCR-HLA and TCR-CMV co-occurrence, with a repertoire-size bias correction applied to TCR pairs. To estimate false discovery rates, a later analysis permuted the HLA or CMV assignments 20 times. In a later analysis, co-occurring TCRs were grouped with DBSCAN, and TCRdist sequence similarity was added when clustering was performed within HLA-allele-positive subsets. For co-occurrence clustering, repertoires with fewer than 30,000 or more than 120,000 public chains were excluded, along with roughly five repertoires with anomalous nucleotide sharing. TCRdb retrieved this table from immuneACCESS and kept in-frame rearrangements only. Not all clones are present; in checked studies, unresolved V genes account for under half, and no reason is known for the remainder. The DNA was the basis for D and trimming; V, J and clone size are from that table. The sample data list around 130,000 clones, and roughly 79% of these were observed just once. The top ten clones comprise approximately 2.6% of the sample.

General study outcomes and caveats: In the study, some 180 TCR beta chains were listed as associated with cytomegalovirus. A later genetic analysis reported fewer N-insertions in productive TCRs among donors in an Asian-associated ancestry cluster than the roughly 700-donor mean. V-gene and J-gene trimming of TCR beta chains was associated with a missense DCLRE1C variant in a later genetic analysis, and the association was replicated in an independent cohort. Because HLA typing was missing for some donors at each locus, association tests included only the typed subset. A further reported finding was that TCR beta sequences accurately predicted the HLA-A and HLA-B alleles for most subjects in the first cohort. Some IMGT-functional V segments, including TRBV6-2 and TRBV6-3, could not be distinguished by the 87-base-pair reads and were therefore excluded. In an earlier analysis of fewer than 750 of the donors, most TCR beta V segments were observed in productive rearrangements about 87% or about 30% of the time, broadly matching IMGT annotations. A later analysis found that HLA-associated TCR beta chains were more clonally expanded and had lower generation probabilities than equally common non-associated chains. CMV serostatus was the only immune exposure information available for the cohort. Only TCR beta chains were sequenced in this cohort, and the absence of alpha or paired-chain data limited detectable features. Because counts were too low, more than 15 rarely observed V segments, including chromosome 9 orphons, were left out of the earlier analysis of 587 of the donors. Several of the top co-occurrence clusters appeared to be linked to parvovirus B19, influenza, CMV and Epstein-Barr virus, according to a later analysis. Most CMV-associated TCR beta chains appeared to be HLA-restricted in a later analysis, and the HLA associations seemed to be driven largely by CMV exposure. Three of the identified cytomegalovirus-associated TCR beta chains were confirmed in vitro to be specific for cytomegalovirus antigens. At a false discovery rate of 0.05, a later analysis linked under 20,000 TCR beta sequences to specific HLA alleles. According to a later analysis, TCR association rates differed among HLA loci, with DRB1 alleles showing the most associated TCRs and HLA-C alleles showing the fewest. Linkage disequilibrium might explain the correlated functional status among segregating V segments, but an unknown experimental factor could not be ruled out. Most TCR sequences were observed very rarely across donors, whereas some public TCRs were present in many individuals. When HLA alleles, especially DR and DQ, strongly co-occurred, attributing TCR associations to individual alleles was difficult. The sequencing pipeline was judged likely to have produced a cluster of highly shared sequence variants as a technical artifact. The authors suggested that the approach could potentially be extended to other disease states and immunological phenotypes. Presence/absence analyses assumed roughly uniform sequencing depth across donors, an assumption that may not hold. In both the original and validation cohorts, the classifier was reported to diagnose cytomegalovirus status with high specificity and sensitivity.

CDR3 length: 13 amino acids, cysteine to phenylalanine. The CDR3 DNA has 39 bases and is translated from base 1. Sequences GTSNPN (CDR1) and SVGIG (CDR2) are obtained from the germline V gene (reference sequence). The cohort consisted of hundreds of healthy bone marrow donors. All cohort members were sampled while nominally healthy, although unrecorded immune exposures were likely present. The donor was CMV seronegative and was included in the group of around 320 seronegative cohort members. A peripheral blood sample was collected from each donor, and TCR beta sequencing was performed on peripheral blood mononuclear cells. The Qiagen DNeasy Blood Extraction Kit was used to extract genomic DNA from the blood cell samples. A word on this clone: Its antigen remains undetermined. No clone much larger than this one lies a single base away; base qualities are absent. The sample has other DNA sequences that encode this CDR3 too.

Rearrangement joined TRBV30 to TRBJ1-6, with 9 bases aligning to TRBD1. The sample comprised PBMCs. The sequence was collected from a boy younger than 10 in good health and CMV-seronegative. The sequenced DNA is TGTGGGACAGGGGTACTCGGCGGCTCACCCCTCCACTTT. Its coded protein is CGTGVLGGSPLHF.